This TCR beta chain appears in the sequencing data of a study of T cell changes during pregnancy in multiple sclerosis. In its sample, this clone was seen once. This CDR3 spans 13 amino acids. Trimming shortened V by 10 bases and J by 1 base, and 12 bases separated the two germline ends. Germline V gene sequence: CDR1 SGHKS, CDR2 YYEKEE (reference sequence). The data were produced by immunoSEQ multiplex PCR, yet TCRdb's version contains in-frame clones alone and is incomplete. The sample includes over 55,000 clones, roughly 94% seen only once; the top ten take roughly 3.5%. The chain combines TRBV5-5 with TRBJ2-1, with TRBD1 as a possible D gene (5 bases). Sample: CD8+ T cells from peripheral blood mononuclear cells, taken in the third trimester of pregnancy. This receptor was obtained from a female donor with multiple sclerosis, enrolled in a pregnancy study. The CDR3 nucleotides are TGTGCCGTCCAGGGCGAATCCTACAATGAGCAGTTCTTC. It encodes CAVQGESYNEQFF.